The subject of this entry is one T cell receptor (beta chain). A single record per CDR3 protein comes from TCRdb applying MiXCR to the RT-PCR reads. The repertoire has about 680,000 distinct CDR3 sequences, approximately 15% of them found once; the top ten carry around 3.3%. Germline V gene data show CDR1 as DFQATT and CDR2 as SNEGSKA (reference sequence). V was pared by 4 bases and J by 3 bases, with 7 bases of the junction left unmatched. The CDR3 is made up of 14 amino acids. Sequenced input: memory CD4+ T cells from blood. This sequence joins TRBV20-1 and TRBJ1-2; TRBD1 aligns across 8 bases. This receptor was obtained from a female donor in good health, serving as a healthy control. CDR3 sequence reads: CSATGQGEDYGYTF. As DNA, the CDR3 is TGCAGTGCTACCGGACAGGGAGAAGACTATGGCTACACCTTC.